This TCR beta chain was retrieved from a study of T cells after posttransplantation cyclophosphamide. Between the trimmed V and J ends, which lost 5 bases and 2 bases, there was a span of 9 bases. The germline gives CDR1 PRHDT, CDR2 FYEKMQ (reference sequence). The CDR3 is 13 amino acids. This clone was picked up many times. This table comes from immunoSEQ multiplex PCR, and its TCRdb copy is limited to in-frame clones, with some not included. The sample includes about 41,000 clones, none of them occurring once. This TCR derives from a young man in good health and a related stem cell transplant donor. Sample: PBMCs. V is TRBV13 and J is TRBJ1-2, with D tentatively TRBD1 (6 bases). The CDR3 sequence: CASSHGTNYGYTF. For the CDR3, the DNA is TGTGCCAGCAGCCACGGGACAAACTATGGCTACACCTTC.